Listed below are T cell receptor beta chains from one sample, sequenced in a study of T cell responses to AZD1222 COVID-19 vaccine. Measured with immunoSEQ multiplex PCR; TCRdb has only the in-frame clones, and not every one. The table shows about 84,000 clones, with 75% to 90% occurring only once. Sequenced here: peripheral blood, sampled 28 days after the second AZD1222 dose. These receptors all stem from an adult who received the AZD1222 COVID-19 vaccine. CDR3s include the opening cysteine and the closing phenylalanine or tryptophan. A D gene is named only where the DNA matches it firmly. Some rows mark clone size as missing; the rest say once, few, many or name a class of expanded clone.

>TRBD2|TRBJ2-1|.|TRBV11-2|14
TGTGCCAGCAGCACGACGGGGGGGCCCTATGAGCAGTTCTTC
CASSTTGGPYEQFF
>TRBD1|TRBJ2-7|few|TRBV4-2|16
TGTGCCAGCAGCCTAGGGGTGACAGGGGTTGACAACGAGCAGTACTTC
CASSLGVTGVDNEQYF
>TRBD1|TRBJ1-1|.|TRBV29-1|15
TGCAGCGTAGGGACAGGGGGCCTTTGGAACACTGAAGCTTTCTTT
CSVGTGGLWNTEAFF
>TRBD1|TRBJ1-2|.|TRBV10-3|14
TGTGCCATCAGTGGGACAGGGACCAACTATGGCTACACCTTC
CAISGTGTNYGYTF
>.|TRBJ2-3|.|TRBV19|12
TGTGCCAGTAGTCGTAGCACAGATACGCAGTATTTT
CASSRSTDTQYF
>TRBD1|TRBJ1-2|.|TRBV5-1|15
TGCGCCAGCAGCTTGGACGGGACAGGGGGGTTTAGCTACACCTTC
CASSLDGTGGFSYTF
>.|TRBJ2-7|.|TRBV5-1|13
TGCGCCAGCAGCCCGGACCGACTCTACGAGCAGTACTTC
CASSPDRLYEQYF
>.|TRBJ1-5|.|TRBV2|14
TGTGCCAGCAGTGGACAGGTTGGAAATCAGCCCCAGCATTTT
CASSGQVGNQPQHF
>TRBD1|TRBJ1-4|.|TRBV3-1/TRBV3-2|15
TGTGCCAGCAGCCAGATGACAGGGGTCAGTGAAAAACTGTTTTTT
CASSQMTGVSEKLFF
>.|TRBJ2-5|.|TRBV7-9|14
TGTGCCAGCAGCTTAACAGGACGGGAAGAGACCCAGTACTTC
CASSLTGREETQYF
>.|TRBJ1-4|.|TRBV5-8|16
TGTGCCAGCAGCCTGGGGGGCCAAGCAACTAATGAAAAACTGTTTTTT
CASSLGGQATNEKLFF
>.|TRBJ2-3|.|TRBV18|15
TGTGCCAGCTCACCATTTGAGGAGGGCACAGATACGCAGTATTTT
CASSPFEEGTDTQYF
>TRBD2|TRBJ2-2|.|TRBV2|15
TGTGCCAGCAGTGAAGCGGGAGGGCCTACCGGGGAGCTGTTTTTT
CASSEAGGPTGELFF
>.|TRBJ1-6|.|TRBV5-8|15
TGTGCCAGCAGCTTTAGGGGGAACTATAATTCACCCCTCCACTTT
CASSFRGNYNSPLHF
>.|TRBJ1-1|.|TRBV7-9|13
TGTGCCAGCAGCTCCAGGGTGAGCACTGAAGCTTTCTTT
CASSSRVSTEAFF
>.|TRBJ1-2|medium-sized|TRBV28|15
TGTGCCAGCAGTTCCGCCGAGGCGCAGTCAGGGGGCTACACCTTC
CASSSAEAQSGGYTF
>.|TRBJ1-5|.|TRBV28|15
TGTGCCAGCAGCCGACCCGACAGCCGCAATCAGCCCCAGCATTTT
CASSRPDSRNQPQHF
>.|TRBJ2-5|.|TRBV18|11
TGTGCCAGCTCACCTCAAGAGACCCAGTACTTC
CASSPQETQYF
>TRBD1|TRBJ1-3|once|TRBV4-3|16
TGCGCCAGCAGCCAAGATAGCCTCAGGGGGGGAAACACCATATATTTT
CASSQDSLRGGNTIYF
>.|TRBJ1-1|.|TRBV6-2/TRBV6-3|17
TGTGCCAGCAGCCCTTATCTGGCCCGAACCGGTGACACTGAAGCTTTCTTT
CASSPYLARTGDTEAFF
>TRBD1|TRBJ2-3|once|TRBV3-1/TRBV3-2|15
TGTGCCAGCAGCCAACAAGGACAGGGGCGAGATACGCAGTATTTT
CASSQQGQGRDTQYF
>.|TRBJ2-2|.|TRBV7-2|15
TGTGCCAGCAGCCCCGGGGTAGCAGCCACCGGGGAGCTGTTTTTT
CASSPGVAATGELFF
>TRBD1|TRBJ2-5|.|TRBV25-1|14
TGTGCCAGCAGTGACAGGGGGAGAGGGGAGACCCAGTACTTC
CASSDRGRGETQYF
>TRBD2|TRBJ2-1|.|TRBV14|15
TGTGCCAGCAGCCAAACCAGGACTAGCGGCAATGAGCAGTTCTTC
CASSQTRTSGNEQFF
>TRBD1|TRBJ1-1|once|TRBV19|15
TGTGCCAGTAGTCCCCTAACAGGGGGCCATACTGAAGCTTTCTTT
CASSPLTGGHTEAFF
>.|TRBJ1-2|once|TRBV6-6|16
TGTGCCAGCAGTTATCCGACAGAACCAGGAAACTATGGCTACACCTTC
CASSYPTEPGNYGYTF
>.|TRBJ1-1|.|TRBV6-1|12
TGTGCCAGCAGTGAAAAATTCACTGAAGCTTTCTTT
CASSEKFTEAFF
>.|TRBJ2-3|.|TRBV18|16
TGTGCCAGCTCACCACGGCCGCCTAGCGTGGCAGATACGCAGTATTTT
CASSPRPPSVADTQYF
>.|TRBJ1-2|.|TRBV18|13
TGTGCCAGCTCACCCGGGGCGAACTATGGCTACACCTTC
CASSPGANYGYTF
>.|TRBJ1-2|once|TRBV9|13
TGTGCCAGCAGCGTAGTCGACGGGTGGGGCTACACCTTC
CASSVVDGWGYTF
>.|TRBJ2-1|.|TRBV7-2|13
TGTGCCAGCAGCTTAGGGAGGGACAATGAGCAGTTCTTC
CASSLGRDNEQFF
>.|TRBJ1-1|.|TRBV12-5|15
TGTGCTAGTGGTCGGAGCCTTACAGCCGCCACTGAAGCTTTCTTT
CASGRSLTAATEAFF
>TRBD2|TRBJ2-3|.|TRBV6-5|14
TGTGCCAGCAGTTACTCACTAGCGTCAGATACGCAGTATTTT
CASSYSLASDTQYF
>.|TRBJ2-1|.|TRBV19|11
TGTGCCAGTAGACACTTGAATGAGCAGTTCTTC
CASRHLNEQFF
>TRBD2|TRBJ2-5|.|TRBV7-3|13
TGTGCCAGCAGCAGGACTAGCGGACAGACCCAGTACTTC
CASSRTSGQTQYF
>.|TRBJ2-1|.|TRBV13|19
TGTGCCAGCAGCTTAGCGGGTTTATGGGGGACGTTTAAATTCGATGAGCAGTTCTTC
CASSLAGLWGTFKFDEQFF
>.|TRBJ2-7|.|TRBV11-2|12
TGTGCCAGCAGGCGGGAATCCTACGAGCAGTACTTC
CASRRESYEQYF
>.|TRBJ2-7|.|TRBV29-1|16
TGCAGCGCCACCCTTCGGGCCACCCTCAGCTCCTACGAGCAGTACTTC
CSATLRATLSSYEQYF
>TRBD1|TRBJ1-3|.|TRBV7-9|16
TGTGCCAGCAACTCCGGGACAGGGGTAGAAGGAAACACCATATATTTT
CASNSGTGVEGNTIYF
>.|TRBJ2-3|.|TRBV9|12
TGTGCCAGCAGCGCCAACACAGATACGCAGTATTTT
CASSANTDTQYF
>TRBD1|TRBJ1-5|.|TRBV6-2/TRBV6-3|16
TGTGCCAGCAGTCGAGACCTGACAGGGGGGGATCAGCCCCAGCATTTT
CASSRDLTGGDQPQHF
>.|TRBJ2-1|few|TRBV7-2|13
TGTGCCAGCAGCTCCACGGGCAACAATGAGCAGTTCTTC
CASSSTGNNEQFF
>.|TRBJ2-2|.|TRBV2|14
TGTGCCAGCAGTGAACTAGCGAACACCGGGGAGCTGTTTTTT
CASSELANTGELFF
>.|TRBJ2-6|.|TRBV12-5|14
TGTGCTAGTGGGGCGTCGGCTGGGGCCAACGTCCTGACTTTC
CASGASAGANVLTF
>.|TRBJ2-7|few|TRBV6-5|14
TGTGCCAGCAGTCCTGGACGAGTTCCCTACGAGCAGTACTTC
CASSPGRVPYEQYF
>.|TRBJ2-1|.|TRBV4-2|13
TGTGCCAGCAGCAGGTCACAGGGAATAGAGCAGTTCTTC
CASSRSQGIEQFF
>.|TRBJ1-4|once|TRBV5-1|15
TGCGCCAGCAGCTTTTACGGTGCAACTAATGAAAAACTGTTTTTT
CASSFYGATNEKLFF
>.|TRBJ2-7|once|TRBV28|13
TGTGCCAGCAGTTCCCCCCATTCCTACGAGCAGTACTTC
CASSSPHSYEQYF
>.|TRBJ1-1|.|TRBV29-1|13
TGCAGCGTGAAACACACAGGGATCACTGAAGCTTTCTTT
CSVKHTGITEAFF
>.|TRBJ2-1|.|TRBV24-1|16
TGTGCCACCAGTGATTTCAAACAGGGATCGTACAATGAGCAGTTCTTC
CATSDFKQGSYNEQFF
>TRBD1|TRBJ1-2|.|TRBV7-3|15
TGTGCCAGCAGCTACTCAGGGGGCGTTAAGTCTGGCTACACCTTC
CASSYSGGVKSGYTF
>.|TRBJ1-2|.|TRBV18|13
TGTGCCAGCTCACCCGACGTCCTCTATGGCTACACCTTC
CASSPDVLYGYTF
>.|TRBJ1-4|.|TRBV4-3|15
TGCGCCAGCAGCCAAGAGAACAGGGAGAATGAAAAACTGTTTTTT
CASSQENRENEKLFF
>.|TRBJ2-1|.|TRBV18|16
TGTGCCAGCTCACCACCAAAAGGGGTCGGGTACAATGAGCAGTTCTTC
CASSPPKGVGYNEQFF